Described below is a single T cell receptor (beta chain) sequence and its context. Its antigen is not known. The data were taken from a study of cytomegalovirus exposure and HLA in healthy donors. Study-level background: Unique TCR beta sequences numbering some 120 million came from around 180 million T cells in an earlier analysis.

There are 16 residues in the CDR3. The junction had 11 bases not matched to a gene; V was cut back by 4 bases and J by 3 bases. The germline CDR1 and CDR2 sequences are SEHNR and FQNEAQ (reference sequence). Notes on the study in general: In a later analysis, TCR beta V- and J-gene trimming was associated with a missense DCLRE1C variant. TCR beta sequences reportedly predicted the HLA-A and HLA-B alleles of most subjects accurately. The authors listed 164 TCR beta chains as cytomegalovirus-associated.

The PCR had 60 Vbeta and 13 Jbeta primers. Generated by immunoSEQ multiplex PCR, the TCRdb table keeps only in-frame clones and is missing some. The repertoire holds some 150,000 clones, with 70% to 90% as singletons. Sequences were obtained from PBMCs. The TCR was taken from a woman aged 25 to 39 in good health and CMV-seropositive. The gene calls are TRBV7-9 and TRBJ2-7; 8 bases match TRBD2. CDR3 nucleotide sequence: TGTGCCAGCAGCTCACAGCGGGGGTGGATGGGCTACGAGCAGTACTTC. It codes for CASSSQRGWMGYEQYF. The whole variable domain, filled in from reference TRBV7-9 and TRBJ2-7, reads DTGVSQNPRHKITKRGQNVTFRCDPISEHNRLYWYRQTLGQGPEFLTYFQNEAQLEKSRLLSDRFSAERPKGSFSTLEIQRTEQGDSAMYLCASSSQRGWMGYEQYFGPGTRLTVT.